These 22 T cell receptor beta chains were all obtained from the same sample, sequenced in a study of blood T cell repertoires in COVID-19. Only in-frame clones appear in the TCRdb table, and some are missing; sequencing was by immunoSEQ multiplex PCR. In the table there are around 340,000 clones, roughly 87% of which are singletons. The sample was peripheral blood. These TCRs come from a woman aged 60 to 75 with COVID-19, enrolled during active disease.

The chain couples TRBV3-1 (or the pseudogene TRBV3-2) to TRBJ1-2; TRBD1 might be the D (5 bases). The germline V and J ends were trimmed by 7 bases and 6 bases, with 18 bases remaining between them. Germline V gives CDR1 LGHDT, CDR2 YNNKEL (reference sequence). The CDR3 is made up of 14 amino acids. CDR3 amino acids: CASNPWGQAHGYTF. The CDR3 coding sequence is TGTGCCAGCAACCCGTGGGGCCAGGCCCATGGCTACACCTTC.

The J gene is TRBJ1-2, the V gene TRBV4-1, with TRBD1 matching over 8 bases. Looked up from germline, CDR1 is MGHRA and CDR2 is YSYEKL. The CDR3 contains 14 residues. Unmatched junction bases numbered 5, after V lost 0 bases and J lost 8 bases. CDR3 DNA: TGCGCCAGCAGCCAAGAGGACAGGGATGAAGGCTACACCTTC. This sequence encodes CASSQEDRDEGYTF.

The CDR3, as DNA: TGTGCCAGCAGCTTAACAGCGGGGGCCTACGAGCAGTACTTC. Residues: CASSLTAGAYEQYF. This sequence joins TRBV7-3 and TRBJ2-7; the match to TRBD2 covers 8 bases. V trimming: 0 bases; J trimming: 2 bases; junction bases outside the gene matches: 0. Germline CDR1 is SGHTA and CDR2 is FQGTGA. The CDR3 length is 14 residues.

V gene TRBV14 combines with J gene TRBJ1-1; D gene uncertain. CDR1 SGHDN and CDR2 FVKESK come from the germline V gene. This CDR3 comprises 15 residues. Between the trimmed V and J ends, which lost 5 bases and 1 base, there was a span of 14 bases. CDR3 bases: TGTGCCAGCAGCTCCATGTGGGCGGGGAACACTGAAGCTTTCTTT. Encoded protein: CASSSMWAGNTEAFF.

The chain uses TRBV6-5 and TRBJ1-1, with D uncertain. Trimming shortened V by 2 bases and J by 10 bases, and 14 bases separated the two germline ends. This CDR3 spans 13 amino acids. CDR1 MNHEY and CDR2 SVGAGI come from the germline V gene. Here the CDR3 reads CASSYGEFSGAFF. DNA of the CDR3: TGTGCCAGCAGTTACGGGGAGTTTTCAGGAGCTTTCTTT.

The CDR3 region has the DNA TGTGCCAGCAGCTTAGGCCTAGCGGGGGGGCCTAACGGGGAGCTGTTTTTT. Its protein product is CASSLGLAGGPNGELFF. The chain uses TRBV7-2 and TRBJ2-2; TRBD2 agrees at 12 bases. The junction had 7 bases not matched to a gene; V was cut back by 1 base and J by 7 bases. The length of the CDR3 is 17 residues. Germline lookup yields CDR1 SGHTA and CDR2 FQGNSA. Based on the CDR3 plus reference TRBV7-2 and TRBJ2-2, the full variable domain is GAGVSQSPSNKVTEKGKDVELRCDPISGHTALYWYRQSLGQGLEFLIYFQGNSAPDKSGLPSDRFSAERTGGSVSTLTIQRTQQEDSAVYLCASSLGLAGGPNGELFFGEGSRLTVL.

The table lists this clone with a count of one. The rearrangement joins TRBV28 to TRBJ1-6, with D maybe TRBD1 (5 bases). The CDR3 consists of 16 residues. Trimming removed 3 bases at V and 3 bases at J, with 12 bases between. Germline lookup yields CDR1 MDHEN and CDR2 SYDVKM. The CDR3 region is CASSFVDTRYNSPLHF. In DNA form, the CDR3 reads TGTGCCAGCAGTTTTGTGGACACTCGCTATAATTCACCCCTCCACTTT.

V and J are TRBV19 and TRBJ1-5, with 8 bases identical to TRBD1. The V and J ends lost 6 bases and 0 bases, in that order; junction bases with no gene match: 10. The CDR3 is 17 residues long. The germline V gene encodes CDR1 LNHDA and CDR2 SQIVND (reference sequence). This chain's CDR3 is CASSRVDRGYSNQPQHF. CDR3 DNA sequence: TGTGCCAGTAGCCGGGTAGACAGGGGCTATAGCAATCAGCCCCAGCATTTT.

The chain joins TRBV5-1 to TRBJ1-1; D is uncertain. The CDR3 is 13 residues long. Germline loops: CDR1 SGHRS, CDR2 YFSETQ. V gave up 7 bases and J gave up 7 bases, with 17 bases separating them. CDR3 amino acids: CASGSGVGSEAFF. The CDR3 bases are TGCGCCAGCGGTAGCGGGGTCGGGAGTGAAGCTTTCTTT. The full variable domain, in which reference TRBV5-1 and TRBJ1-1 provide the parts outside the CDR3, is KAGVTQTPRYLIKTRGQQVTLSCSPISGHRSVSWYQQTPGQGLQFLFEYFSETQRNKGNFPGRFSGRQFSNSRSEMNVSTLELGDSALYLCASGSGVGSEAFFGQGTRLTVV.

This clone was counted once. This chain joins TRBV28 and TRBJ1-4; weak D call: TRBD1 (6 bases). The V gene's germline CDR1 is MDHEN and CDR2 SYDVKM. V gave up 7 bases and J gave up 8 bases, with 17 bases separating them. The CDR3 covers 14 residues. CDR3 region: CASKPQGLSEKLFF. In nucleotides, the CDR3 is TGTGCCAGCAAGCCACAGGGTCTAAGCGAAAAACTGTTTTTT.

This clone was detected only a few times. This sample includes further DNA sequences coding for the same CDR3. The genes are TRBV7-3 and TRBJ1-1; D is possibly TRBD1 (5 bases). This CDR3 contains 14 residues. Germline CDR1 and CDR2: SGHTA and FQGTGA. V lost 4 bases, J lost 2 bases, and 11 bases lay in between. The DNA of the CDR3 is TGTGCCAGCAGCTCCCAGGGATCCAACACTGAAGCTTTCTTT. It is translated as CASSSQGSNTEAFF.

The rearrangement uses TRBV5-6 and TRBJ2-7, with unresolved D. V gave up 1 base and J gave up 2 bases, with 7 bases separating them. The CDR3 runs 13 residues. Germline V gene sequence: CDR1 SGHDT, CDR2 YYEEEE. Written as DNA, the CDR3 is TGTGCCAGCAGCTTGCCTAGAGCCTACGAGCAGTACTTC. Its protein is CASSLPRAYEQYF.

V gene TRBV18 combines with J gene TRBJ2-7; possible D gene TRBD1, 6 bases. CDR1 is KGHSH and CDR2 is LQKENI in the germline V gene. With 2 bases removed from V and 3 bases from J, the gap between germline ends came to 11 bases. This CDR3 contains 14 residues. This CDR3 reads CASSPGQGYYEQYF. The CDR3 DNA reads TGTGCCAGCTCACCAGGGCAGGGGTACTACGAGCAGTACTTC.

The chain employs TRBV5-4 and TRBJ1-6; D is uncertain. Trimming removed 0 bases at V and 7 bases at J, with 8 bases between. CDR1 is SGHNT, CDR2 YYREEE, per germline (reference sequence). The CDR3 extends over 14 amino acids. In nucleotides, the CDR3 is TGTGCCAGCAGCTTGGCAGGCGCGAATTCACCCCTCCACTTT. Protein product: CASSLAGANSPLHF.

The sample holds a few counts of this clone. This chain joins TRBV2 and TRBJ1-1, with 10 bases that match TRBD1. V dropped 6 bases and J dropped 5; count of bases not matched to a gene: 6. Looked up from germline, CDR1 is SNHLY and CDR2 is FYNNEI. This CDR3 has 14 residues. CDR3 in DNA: TGTGCCAGCAGAGTGACAGGGGGCGTTACTGAAGCTTTCTTT. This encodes CASRVTGGVTEAFF.

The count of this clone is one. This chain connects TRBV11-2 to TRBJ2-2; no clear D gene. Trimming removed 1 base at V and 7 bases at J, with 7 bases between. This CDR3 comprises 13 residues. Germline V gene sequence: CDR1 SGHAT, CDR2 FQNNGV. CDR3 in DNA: TGTGCCAGCAGCTTAGTGCGCGGCGGGGAGCTGTTTTTT. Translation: CASSLVRGGELFF.

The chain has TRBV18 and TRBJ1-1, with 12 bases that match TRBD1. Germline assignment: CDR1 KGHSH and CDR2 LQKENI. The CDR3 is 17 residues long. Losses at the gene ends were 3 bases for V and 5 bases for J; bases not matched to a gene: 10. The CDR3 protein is CASSPAGQGASGTEAFF. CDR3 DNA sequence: TGTGCCAGCTCACCGGCGGGACAGGGGGCTTCGGGAACTGAAGCTTTCTTT.

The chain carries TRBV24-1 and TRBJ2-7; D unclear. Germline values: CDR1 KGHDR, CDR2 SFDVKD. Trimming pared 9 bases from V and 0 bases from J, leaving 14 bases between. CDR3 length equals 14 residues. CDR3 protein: CATSEASSSYEQYF. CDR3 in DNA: TGTGCCACCTCCGAGGCGTCTAGCTCCTACGAGCAGTACTTC.

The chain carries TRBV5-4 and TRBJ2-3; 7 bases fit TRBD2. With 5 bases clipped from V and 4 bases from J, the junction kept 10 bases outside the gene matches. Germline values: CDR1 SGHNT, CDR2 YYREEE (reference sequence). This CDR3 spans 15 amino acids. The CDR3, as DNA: TGTGCCAGCAGTCCCGGACTAGTTAGGGCAGATACGCAGTATTTT. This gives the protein CASSPGLVRADTQYF. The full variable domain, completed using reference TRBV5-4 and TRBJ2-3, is ETGVTQSPTHLIKTRGQQVTLRCSSQSGHNTVSWYQQALGQGPQFIFQYYREEENGRGNFPPRFSGLQFPNYSSELNVNALELDDSALYLCASSPGLVRADTQYFGPGTRLTVL.

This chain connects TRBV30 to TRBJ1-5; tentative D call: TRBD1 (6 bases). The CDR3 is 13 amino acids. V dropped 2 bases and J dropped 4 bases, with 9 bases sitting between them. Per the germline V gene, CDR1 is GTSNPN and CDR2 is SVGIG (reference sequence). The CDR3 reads CAWSPQGNQPQHF. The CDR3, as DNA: TGTGCCTGGAGTCCTCAGGGGAATCAGCCCCAGCATTTT.

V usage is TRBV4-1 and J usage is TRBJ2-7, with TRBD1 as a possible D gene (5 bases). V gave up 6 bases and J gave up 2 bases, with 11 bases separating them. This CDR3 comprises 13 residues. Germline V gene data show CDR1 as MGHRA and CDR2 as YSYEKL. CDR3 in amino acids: CASRGTGTYEQYF. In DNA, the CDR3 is TGCGCCAGCAGGGGAACAGGAACCTACGAGCAGTACTTC.

This CDR3 is CATSAGSGTGGNGYTF. Here the CDR3 DNA reads TGTGCCACCAGCGCAGGCTCCGGGACAGGGGGGAATGGCTACACCTTC. The chain joins TRBV15 to TRBJ1-2; 11 nucleotides align to TRBD1. Trimming removed 5 bases from V and 6 bases from J; junction bases left unmatched: 11. Germline assignment: CDR1 LNHNV and CDR2 YYDKDF (reference sequence). The CDR3 loop spans 16 amino acids. The full variable domain, its missing parts supplied by reference TRBV15 and TRBJ1-2, is DAMVIQNPRYQVTQFGKPVTLSCSQTLNHNVMYWYQQKSSQAPKLLFHYYDKDFNNEADTPDNFQSRRPNTSFCFLDIRSPGLGDTAMYLCATSAGSGTGGNGYTFGSGTRLTVV.